The 17 T cell receptor beta chains presented below share a single source sample, sequenced in a study of identifying expanded T cells in peripheral blood. Repertoires were generated with immunoSEQ multiplex PCR, while TCRdb's copy carries only in-frame clones and drops some. The sample records some 100,000 clones, about nine tenths being singletons. Sequencing input: blood. The receptors were gathered from a person between 18 and 75 years old in good health.

This chain uses TRBV2 with TRBJ1-3; D is unclear. This CDR3 spans 14 amino acids. Germline V gene lookup returns CDR1 SNHLY and CDR2 FYNNEI. V lost 6 bases, J lost 0 bases, and 9 bases lay in between. This CDR3 reads CASRESSSGNTIYF. In DNA, the CDR3 is TGTGCCAGCAGAGAGTCGAGCTCTGGAAACACCATATATTTT. The full variable domain, with the rest looked up from reference TRBV2 and TRBJ1-3, is EPEVTQTPSHQVTQMGQEVILRCVPISNHLYFYWYRQILGQKVEFLVSFYNNEISEKSEIFDDQFSVERPDGSNFTLKIRSTKLEDSAMYFCASRESSSGNTIYFGEGSWLTVV.

The V gene is TRBV28, the J gene TRBJ1-2; D is unresolved. The length of the CDR3 is 19 residues. Deletions cut 6 bases from V and 4 bases from J, with 30 bases between. From germline, CDR1 is MDHEN and CDR2 SYDVKM. The CDR3 coding sequence is TGTGCCAGCAGCTCCCGGAACTCCCGTCCTGACGGCCGACTCTATGGCTACACCTTC. Encoded protein: CASSSRNSRPDGRLYGYTF.

This chain links TRBV5-8 with TRBJ2-6; D call uncertain. The V gene lost 1 base and the J gene lost 4 bases, with 9 bases spanning the gap. The CDR3 covers 15 residues. Germline V gene sequence: CDR1 SGHTS, CDR2 YDEGEE. The CDR3 protein is CASSLLGTGANVLTF. DNA for the CDR3: TGTGCCAGCAGCTTGTTAGGTACGGGGGCCAACGTCCTGACTTTC.

The chain carries TRBV18 and TRBJ2-2, with D perhaps matching TRBD1 (6 bases). Trimming removed 2 bases at V and 4 bases at J, with 11 bases between. Per germline, CDR1 KGHSH and CDR2 LQKENI. The CDR3 has 15 amino acids. For the CDR3, the DNA is TGTGCCAGCTCACCAGGGCAGGGGATCACCGGGGAGCTGTTTTTT. Translated: CASSPGQGITGELFF.

The genes are TRBV7-8 and TRBJ1-3; TRBD1 matches 7 bases. CDR1 is SGHVS and CDR2 is FQNEAQ in the germline V gene. V lost 0 bases to trimming and J lost 0 bases; unmatched junction nucleotides: 2. The CDR3 has 16 residues. The CDR3: CASSLAGQFSGNTIYF. CDR3 coding DNA: TGTGCCAGCAGCTTAGCGGGACAGTTCTCTGGAAACACCATATATTTT. Together with reference TRBV7-8 and TRBJ1-3, the CDR3 gives the full variable domain: GAGVSQSPRYKVAKRGQDVALRCDPISGHVSLFWYQQALGQGPEFLTYFQNEAQLDKSGLPSDRFFAERPEGSVSTLKIQRTQQEDSAVYLCASSLAGQFSGNTIYFGEGSWLTVV.

The chain links TRBV19 to TRBJ1-2, with TRBD1 identical over 7 bases. The CDR3 extends over 15 amino acids. The V gene's germline CDR1 is LNHDA and CDR2 SQIVND (reference sequence). V trimming: 5 bases; J trimming: 9 bases; junction bases outside the gene matches: 15. The DNA for the CDR3 is TGTGCCAGTAGTTTAGGGACAGTGCCCTCTGCTCGCTACACCTTC. As protein: CASSLGTVPSARYTF.

This rearrangement joins TRBV5-1 to TRBJ2-2; D gene unclear. CDR1 SGHRS and CDR2 YFSETQ come from the germline V gene. V was trimmed by 0 bases and J by 2 bases, leaving 11 bases between them. The CDR3 spans 16 residues. The chain's CDR3 is CASSLGVVANTGELFF. The CDR3 DNA reads as TGCGCCAGCAGCTTGGGGGTGGTGGCCAACACCGGGGAGCTGTTTTTT.

The V gene is TRBV5-1, the J gene TRBJ2-1; 8 positions match TRBD2. Unmatched junction bases numbered 11, after V lost 6 bases and J lost 9 bases. This CDR3 contains 14 residues. From germline, CDR1 is SGHRS and CDR2 YFSETQ. The CDR3 coding sequence is TGCGCCAGCATGATAGCGGGACGGGTAGGTGAGCAGTTCTTC. Protein sequence: CASMIAGRVGEQFF.

The J gene is TRBJ2-7, the V gene TRBV7-9; 7 bases align to TRBD2. V lost 2 bases, J lost 2 bases, and 9 bases stayed unmatched. This CDR3 comprises 16 residues. Germline V gene sequence: CDR1 SEHNR, CDR2 FQNEAQ (reference sequence). DNA of the CDR3: TGTGCCAGCAGCTTACAGGGAGGGCCAGAAACCTACGAGCAGTACTTC. This encodes CASSLQGGPETYEQYF.

The rearrangement links TRBV5-6 to TRBJ2-1; D might be TRBD1 or TRBD2, each matching 5 bases. The V end lost 2 bases, the J end lost 8 bases, and 17 bases lay between the germline ends. The CDR3 contains 15 residues. Germline V CDR1 and CDR2: SGHDT, YYEEEE. The CDR3 bases are TGTGCCAGCAGCTTAACCGGGACCCCTGGAGATGAGCAGTTCTTC. Translating it yields CASSLTGTPGDEQFF.

The chain links TRBV19 to TRBJ2-3, with 7 bases fitting TRBD2. The germline CDR1 and CDR2 sequences are LNHDA and SQIVND (reference sequence). The CDR3 spans 16 residues. V lost 4 bases and J lost 0; bases outside the gene matches: 7. This CDR3 is CASSTQRSGSTDTQYF. CDR3 coding DNA: TGTGCCAGTAGTACCCAGCGTAGCGGGAGCACAGATACGCAGTATTTT.

The V call is TRBV6-1, the J call TRBJ2-2, with D possibly being TRBD1 or TRBD2 (5 bases each). Trimming took 6 bases from V and 6 from J, leaving 8 bases between them. The CDR3 consists of 12 residues. Germline V lookup: CDR1 MNHNS, CDR2 SASEGT. The CDR3 reads CASSGAAGELFF. CDR3 DNA sequence: TGTGCCAGCAGCGGGGCGGCCGGGGAGCTGTTTTTT.

The rearrangement links TRBV30 to TRBJ1-2; unclear D gene. Germline V gives CDR1 GTSNPN, CDR2 SVGIG (reference sequence). V gave up 6 bases and J gave up 8 bases, with 10 bases separating them. The CDR3 length is 10 residues. The DNA of the CDR3 is TGTGCCTGCCAGAAGGGCGGCTACACCTTC. Protein product: CACQKGGYTF.

V usage is TRBV7-9 and J usage is TRBJ2-3; perhaps TRBD2 as D (5 bases). In germline, CDR1 is SEHNR, CDR2 FQNEAQ (reference sequence). Trimming shortened V by 2 bases and J by 10 bases, and 19 bases separated the two germline ends. CDR3 size: 15 residues. The CDR3: CASSLTRERIPAQYF. The CDR3 bases are TGTGCCAGCAGCTTAACACGGGAAAGGATACCGGCGCAGTATTTT.

The V and J genes are TRBV11-2 and TRBJ2-1, with D possibly being TRBD2 (5 bases). Trimming shortened V by 3 bases and J by 0 bases, and 6 bases separated the two germline ends. Germline CDR1 reads SGHAT; CDR2 reads FQNNGV. CDR3 length: 14 residues. CDR3 residues: CASSFGSSYNEQFF. Here the CDR3 DNA reads TGTGCCAGCAGCTTTGGGAGCTCCTACAATGAGCAGTTCTTC.

The chain has TRBV7-6 and TRBJ1-4; 8 bases are shared with TRBD1. The V segment lost 5 bases and the J segment 6 bases; nucleotides outside the gene matches: 5. CDR3 size: 14 residues. The germline V gene encodes CDR1 SGHVS and CDR2 FNYEAQ. CDR3 nucleotides: TGTGCCAGCAGCCCGGACAGGGAGGATGAAAAACTGTTTTTT. Protein: CASSPDREDEKLFF.

The chain uses TRBV6-5 and TRBJ1-3; possible D gene TRBD1, 6 bases. Germline CDR1 is MNHEY and CDR2 is SVGAGI. Trimming took 6 bases from V and 2 from J, leaving 11 bases between them. CDR3 length: 14 amino acids. This CDR3 is CASSLQGAGNTIYF. CDR3 in DNA: TGTGCCAGCAGCCTACAGGGCGCTGGAAACACCATATATTTT.